A selection of T cell receptor beta chains follows, all from one sample in a study of CD8+CD57+ T cells in acquired aplastic anemia. Via MiXCR, TCRdb re-called the reads, giving one row per CDR3 protein. The table shows approximately 160,000 distinct CDR3 sequences, with roughly 40% occurring only once. Specimen: sorted CD4+, CD8+, or CD8+CD57+ T cells (not recorded which) from PBMCs. These receptors were obtained from a human donor in good health. The CDR3 runs from the conserved cysteine through the conserved F or W. D genes are given only for firm matches. The size entry is marked missing in some rows and otherwise reads once, few, many or a size class.

TRBV10-3	NA	TRBJ2-5	NA	CAIAAVSNQPQYF	TGTGCCATCGCAGCGGTTAGCAATCAGCCCCAGTACTTC
TRBV5-1	TRBD1	TRBJ1-1	many	CASSLGPGQGLEAFF	TGCGCCAGCAGCTTGGGACCGGGACAGGGACTTGAAGCTTTCTTT
TRBV5-6	TRBD1	TRBJ1-1	NA	CASSIGQGTGAFF	TGTGCCAGCAGCATTGGACAGGGGACTGGAGCTTTCTTT
TRBV9	TRBD2	TRBJ2-7	NA	CASSVATSGTREQYF	TGTGCCAGCAGCGTAGCTACTAGCGGGACTCGCGAGCAGTACTTC
TRBV11-2	NA	TRBJ2-2	few	CASSLGWGEGVDTGELFF	TGTGCCAGCAGCTTAGGATGGGGTGAGGGCGTGGACACCGGGGAGCTGTTTTTT
TRBV20-1	NA	TRBJ1-2	NA	CSARDNREQRYTF	TGCAGTGCTAGAGATAACAGGGAACAGCGCTACACCTTC
TRBV24-1	NA	TRBJ2-1	NA	CATSDRDGDNGQFF	TGTGCCACCAGTGATAGGGACGGAGACAATGGGCAGTTCTTC
TRBV24-1	TRBD2	TRBJ2-1	many	CATSGVRALGLADEQFF	TGTGCCACCAGTGGCGTTAGGGCTCTGGGACTAGCGGATGAGCAGTTCTTC
TRBV6-1	TRBD2	TRBJ2-1	NA	CLAGVFVYEQLF	TGCCTAGCGGGAGTTTTCGTCTATGAGCAGCTCTTC
TRBV11-2	NA	TRBJ2-7	many	CASTPGRGPYEQYF	TGTGCCAGCACCCCAGGCAGGGGCCCCTACGAGCAGTACTTC
TRBV11-1	TRBD1	TRBJ1-6	once	CASSQGGGAADSPLHF	TGTGCCAGCAGCCAAGGAGGGGGCGCCGCGGATTCACCCCTCCACTTT
TRBV7-8	NA	TRBJ2-1	NA	CASSSLRGLGFHEQFF	TGTGCCAGCAGCTCCCTCCGGGGTTTGGGTTTCCATGAGCAGTTCTTC
TRBV7-9	NA	TRBJ2-3	many	CASSSTDTQYF	TGTGCCAGCAGCTCCACAGATACGCAGTATTTT
TRBV19	TRBD2	TRBJ2-3	once	CASSLGLAGVTQYF	TGTGCCAGTAGTCTGGGACTAGCGGGAGTTACGCAGTATTTT
TRBV5-8	NA	TRBJ2-2	many	CASSLEAGSGAGELFF	TGTGCCAGCAGCTTGGAGGCGGGGTCGGGCGCCGGGGAGCTGTTTTTT
TRBV29-1	NA	TRBJ1-1	many	CSVAVTVGTEAFF	TGCAGCGTTGCGGTCACGGTGGGCACTGAAGCTTTCTTT
TRBV10-3	TRBD2	TRBJ2-1	NA	CAISAGGGYNERFF	TGTGCCATCAGTGCGGGGGGGGGTTACAATGAGCGGTTCTTC
TRBV2	TRBD2	TRBJ2-7	NA	CASSKTSGSRYF	TGTGCCAGCAGTAAGACTAGCGGGAGTCGGTACTTC
TRBV29-1	TRBD2	TRBJ2-3	NA	CSVVASGGSVDTQYF	TGCAGCGTTGTGGCCAGCGGGGGGTCGGTAGATACGCAGTATTTT
TRBV5-6	NA	TRBJ2-7	many	CASTTFGEQYF	TGTGCCAGCACCACATTTGGGGAGCAGTACTTC
TRBV11-1	TRBD2	TRBJ2-5	NA	CASSFSAGPETQYF	TGTGCCAGCAGCTTCTCAGCGGGGCCGGAGACCCAGTACTTC
TRBV2	NA	TRBJ2-3	many	CASSDRGGDTQYF	TGTGCCAGCAGTGACAGGGGTGGGGATACGCAGTATTTT
TRBV7-7	TRBD2	TRBJ2-5	many	CASSWAGEETQYF	TGTGCCAGCAGCTGGGCGGGGGAAGAGACCCAGTACTTC
TRBV24-1	NA	TRBJ2-5	NA	CATSEGGVETQYF	TGTGCCACCAGTGAGGGGGGCGTCGAGACCCAGTACTTC
TRBV5-1	NA	TRBJ2-7	many	CASSPRDSRPGYEQYF	TGCGCCAGCAGCCCACGGGACTCAAGGCCCGGTTACGAGCAGTACTTC
TRBV12-3/TRBV12-4	NA	TRBJ1-6	few	CASSLGGPGSPLHF	TGTGCCAGCAGTTTAGGGGGTCCGGGGTCACCCCTCCACTTT